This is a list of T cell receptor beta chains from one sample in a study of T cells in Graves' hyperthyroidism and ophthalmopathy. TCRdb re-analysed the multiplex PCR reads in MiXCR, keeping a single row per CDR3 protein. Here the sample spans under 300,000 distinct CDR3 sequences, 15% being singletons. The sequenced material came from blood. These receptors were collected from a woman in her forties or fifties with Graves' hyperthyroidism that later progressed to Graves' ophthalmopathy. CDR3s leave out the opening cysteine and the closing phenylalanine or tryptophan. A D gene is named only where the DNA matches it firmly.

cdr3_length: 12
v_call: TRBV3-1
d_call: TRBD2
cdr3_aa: ASRGLAGKNEQF

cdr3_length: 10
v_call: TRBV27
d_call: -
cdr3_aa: ASSIRGGELF

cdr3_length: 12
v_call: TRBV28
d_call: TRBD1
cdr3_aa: ASSFATGGLGAF

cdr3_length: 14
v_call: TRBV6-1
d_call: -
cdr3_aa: ASTSPTRGLNYGYT

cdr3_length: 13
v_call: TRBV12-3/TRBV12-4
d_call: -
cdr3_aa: ASSFLGVRGETQY

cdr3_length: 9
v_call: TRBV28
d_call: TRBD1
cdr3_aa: ASSNDRVRA

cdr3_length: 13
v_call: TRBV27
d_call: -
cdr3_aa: ASNPITGAHYEQY

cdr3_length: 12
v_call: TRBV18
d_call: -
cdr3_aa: ASSARSEVETQY

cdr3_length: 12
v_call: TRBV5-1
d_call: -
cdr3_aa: ASSFGWGQDTQY

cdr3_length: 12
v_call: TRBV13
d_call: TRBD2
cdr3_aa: ASSSGTPRGELF

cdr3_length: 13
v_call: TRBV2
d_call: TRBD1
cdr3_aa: ASGGQGIGNQPQH

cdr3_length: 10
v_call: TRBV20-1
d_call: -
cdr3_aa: SARATRGIQY

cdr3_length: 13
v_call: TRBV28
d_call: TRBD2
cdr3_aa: ASSPSSGRSFIQY

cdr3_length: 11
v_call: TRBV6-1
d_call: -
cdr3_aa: ASSENSLAEQY

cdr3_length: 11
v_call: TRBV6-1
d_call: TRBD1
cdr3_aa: ATHGTAGNTIY

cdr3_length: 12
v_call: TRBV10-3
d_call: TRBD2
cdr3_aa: AIMGRVGANVLT

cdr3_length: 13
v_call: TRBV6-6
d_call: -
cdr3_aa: ASSYSPTPTYEQY

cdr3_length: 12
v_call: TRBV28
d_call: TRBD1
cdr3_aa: ASTFQGAHSPLH

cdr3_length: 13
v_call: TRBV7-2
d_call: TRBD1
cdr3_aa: ASSKPGQELFEQF

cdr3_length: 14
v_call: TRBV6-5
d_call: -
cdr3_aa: ASSYVGGGSYNEQF

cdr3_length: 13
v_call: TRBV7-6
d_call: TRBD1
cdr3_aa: ASSFAPGTEYEQY

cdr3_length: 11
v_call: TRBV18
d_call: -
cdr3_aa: ASSPGGDYGYT